This TCR beta chain was obtained from a study of T cells in Graves' hyperthyroidism and ophthalmopathy. Germline loops: CDR1 SNHLY, CDR2 FYNNEI. V was trimmed by 4 bases and J by 3 bases, leaving 22 bases between them. The CDR3 length is 18 residues. This clonotype occurred a few times. The source material, RNA transcripts, was used to amplify TCR beta CDR3 regions. First-round RT-PCR with HTBI primers amplified the TCR CDR3 region. TCRdb processed the multiplex PCR reads anew with MiXCR; each CDR3 protein has one entry. There are approximately 370,000 distinct CDR3 sequences in the sample; roughly 17% occur only once, and around 35% lies in the top ten. The hyperthyroidism patients had all been newly diagnosed, and their disease duration was under 2 months. Their ages ranged from 18 to 65 years. For the diagnoses, clinical symptoms, serum thyroxine and TRAb, thyroid ultrasound and orbital computed tomography were used.

The sequencing input was blood. The chain combines TRBV2 with TRBJ1-5; D ambiguous. The clonotype originates from a woman between 25 and 40 years old with Graves' hyperthyroidism that later progressed to Graves' ophthalmopathy. Here the CDR3 DNA reads TGTGCCAGCAGTGTTAGGATATACCGAGACGGACTCAATCAGCCCCAGCATTTT. Translation gives CASSVRIYRDGLNQPQHF.